The rows below give T cell receptor beta chains drawn from one sample of a study of blood T cell repertoires in COVID-19. Sequencing used immunoSEQ multiplex PCR; TCRdb keeps in-frame clones, though not all of them. This sample yields roughly 250,000 clones, of which approximately 86% are seen a single time; under 6.5% belongs to the top ten. Sequencing was performed on PBMCs or T cells enriched from blood (not recorded which). The source is a woman between 25 and 40 years old with acute COVID-19. Each CDR3 is given with its conserved first and last residue. D genes are given only for firm matches.

D gene	V gene	J gene	CDR3 protein
.	TRBV19	TRBJ2-6	CASSIAGLSGANVLTF
TRBD1	TRBV28	TRBJ1-4	CASSPTLTGGNEKLFF
.	TRBV29-1	TRBJ1-1	CSVAEGPAGGEAFF
.	TRBV10-3	TRBJ1-2	CAISDNINGYTF
TRBD1	TRBV2	TRBJ1-1	CASRPGQAQTEAFF
.	TRBV6-6	TRBJ1-2	CASSYGDSSMATPSF
.	TRBV28	TRBJ1-2	CASSFTVYGYTF
TRBD2	TRBV5-1	TRBJ2-5	CASSLELAGGNQETQYF
.	TRBV27	TRBJ1-2	CASRAGGPRIYGYTF
.	TRBV25-1	TRBJ1-1	CASSELRNTEAFF
TRBD1	TRBV25-1	TRBJ2-7	CASSDDRGQPYEQYF
TRBD1	TRBV5-5	TRBJ2-5	CASSTGTGLLETQYF
.	TRBV3-1/TRBV3-2	TRBJ1-2	CASSQAQTGYGYTF
TRBD1	TRBV5-8	TRBJ2-1	CASSSTSDRGRFVRSDEQFF
.	TRBV27	TRBJ1-6	CASSQGTSYNSPLHF
.	TRBV5-8	TRBJ2-2	CASSLGQFTGELFF
TRBD1	TRBV6-5	TRBJ2-7	CASSSPGQIYEQYF
.	TRBV18	TRBJ1-3	CASSPSGNTIYF
TRBD2	TRBV5-1	TRBJ2-3	CASRVAGTSGGTDTQYF
.	TRBV28	TRBJ1-5	CASSLAGGGNQPQHF
TRBD1	TRBV7-7	TRBJ2-5	CASSPDRGRETQYF
TRBD2	TRBV11-2	TRBJ2-7	CASSLAATSGLYEQYF
TRBD2	TRBV6-4	TRBJ2-3	CASSGLAGGLDTQYF
TRBD1	TRBV5-4	TRBJ2-5	CASSRQGKETQYF
TRBD1	TRBV14	TRBJ2-7	CASRRTGTSSYEQYF
.	TRBV27	TRBJ1-2	CASSLSGGLSGYTF
TRBD2	TRBV11-1	TRBJ2-7	CASSLTSGVLYEQYF
.	TRBV6-5	TRBJ2-7	CASSSQRYAYEQYF
TRBD1	TRBV7-3	TRBJ1-2	CASSLTPDRGGGYTF
TRBD1	TRBV5-5	TRBJ2-2	CASLGTGTGELFF
TRBD2	TRBV9	TRBJ2-5	CASSPDGGEGETQYF
.	TRBV7-6	TRBJ2-6	CASSLEAGSSGANVLTF
.	TRBV7-6	TRBJ2-2	CASSLSGLFTGELFF
TRBD1	TRBV6-5	TRBJ1-3	CASSYQGVSGNTIYF
.	TRBV6-2/TRBV6-3	TRBJ2-7	CASIPYRGASYEQYF
TRBD1	TRBV7-3	TRBJ2-5	CASSSGGQGQETQYF
TRBD1	TRBV5-1	TRBJ2-1	CASSPPGTGDGEQFF